The next 6 T cell receptor beta chains were all read from a single sample in a study of blood T cell repertoires in COVID-19. Only in-frame clones appear in the TCRdb table, and some are missing; sequencing was by immunoSEQ multiplex PCR. The sample carries some 180,000 clones, around 90% recorded once. The sequencing input was peripheral blood. The receptors stem from a man in his fifties with acute or convalescent COVID-19.

The CDR3 sequence: CASSLNQGGPDTQYF. The DNA of the CDR3 is TGTGCCAGCAGCTTAAACCAGGGGGGCCCAGATACGCAGTATTTT. The rearrangement uses TRBV7-2 and TRBJ2-3, with a tentative D call TRBD1 (7 bases). Germline V gene data show CDR1 as SGHTA and CDR2 as FQGNSA. This CDR3 contains 15 residues. V lost 2 bases and J 4 bases, leaving 13 bases between the germline ends.

The chain employs TRBV28 and TRBJ1-2; no reliable D call. V was pared by 6 bases and J by 7 bases, with 15 bases between. This CDR3 has 13 amino acids. Germline V gives CDR1 MDHEN, CDR2 SYDVKM. CDR3 sequence: CASRRGGLGGYTF. Here the CDR3 DNA reads TGTGCCAGCAGGCGTGGAGGCCTGGGTGGCTACACCTTC.

This chain joins TRBV7-6 and TRBJ2-5; 7 bases are a match to TRBD2. The trim removed 1 base at V and 4 bases at J, leaving 12 bases unmatched. The CDR3 contains 17 residues. Germline V lookup: CDR1 SGHVS, CDR2 FNYEAQ. The CDR3 reads CASSLVLGGSVGETQYF. CDR3 coding DNA: TGTGCCAGCAGCTTAGTTTTAGGCGGGAGCGTCGGAGAGACCCAGTACTTC.

The chain carries TRBV30 and TRBJ2-5; weak D call: TRBD1 (6 bases). Germline assignment: CDR1 GTSNPN and CDR2 SVGIG (reference sequence). V lost 3 bases, J lost 7 bases, and 18 bases lay in between. The CDR3 spans 14 residues. The CDR3 DNA is TGTGCCTGGAGCGGTGGACAGTGGGAATTGACCCAGTACTTC. This encodes CAWSGGQWELTQYF.

V is TRBV6-6 and J is TRBJ2-4; 7 bases fit TRBD1. The germline V gene has CDR1 MNHNY and CDR2 SVGAGI (reference sequence). V lost 2 bases, J lost 5 bases, and 3 bases stayed unmatched. The CDR3 sequence is 14 residues long. The CDR3 region is CASSYRQGENIQYF. In DNA form, the CDR3 reads TGTGCCAGCAGTTACCGGCAGGGGGAAAACATTCAGTACTTC.

The chain employs TRBV19 and TRBJ2-7; 7 nucleotides line up with TRBD1. Germline lookup yields CDR1 LNHDA and CDR2 SQIVND (reference sequence). The V segment lost 5 bases and the J segment 2 bases; nucleotides outside the gene matches: 6. This CDR3 contains 14 residues. The CDR3 region is CASSDRDRAYEQYV. Written as DNA, the CDR3 is TGTGCCAGTAGTGACCGGGACAGAGCCTACGAGCAGTACGTC.